One TCR beta chain is described in this entry. The target antigen is unknown. The sample comes from a study of OX40 agonist ivuxolimab in advanced cancers. Study-wide points: Expanded clones belonging to CD8+ T cells outnumbered, on average, those of CD4+.

The CDR3 runs 19 residues. V was clipped by 1 base and J by 3 bases, with 25 bases between them. Germline values: CDR1 SEHNR, CDR2 FQNEAQ (reference sequence). Here immunoSEQ multiplex PCR was the method, and the copy in TCRdb shows in-frame clones only, minus some. Of around 80,000 clones in the sample, over 80% were seen once. The source material was CD4+ or CD8+ T cells sorted from blood, sampled in a trial of the OX40 agonist ivuxolimab. This TCR derives from an adult with an advanced solid tumor such as melanoma, head and neck, liver or kidney cancer. The chain has TRBV7-9 and TRBJ2-7; D is unclear. The CDR3 nucleotides are TGTGCCAGCAGCTTAGGGGCCTGGAACCCGGAGAGCTACTACTACGAGCAGTACTTC. As protein: CASSLGAWNPESYYYEQYF. Drawing the rest from reference TRBV7-9 and TRBJ2-7, the complete variable domain is DTGVSQNPRHKITKRGQNVTFRCDPISEHNRLYWYRQTLGQGPEFLTYFQNEAQLEKSRLLSDRFSAERPKGSFSTLEIQRTEQGDSAMYLCASSLGAWNPESYYYEQYFGPGTRLTVT.